This T cell receptor (beta chain) was found in a study of OX40 agonist ivuxolimab in advanced cancers. Germline V gene sequence: CDR1 MGHRA, CDR2 YSYEKL. This CDR3 spans 17 amino acids. The junction had 7 bases not matched to a gene; V was cut back by 1 base and J by 4 bases. Clones were sequenced by immunoSEQ multiplex PCR, and TCRdb holds only the in-frame ones, with some missing. The table has around 49,000 clones, 75% to 80% seen once. The source material was CD4+ or CD8+ T cells sorted from blood, sampled in a trial of the OX40 agonist ivuxolimab. The V and J genes are TRBV4-1 and TRBJ2-1, with 10 positions matching TRBD2. This clonotype originated in an adult with an advanced solid tumor such as melanoma, head and neck, liver or kidney cancer. The chain's CDR3 is CASSQGGAGGPYNEQFF. The CDR3 region has the DNA TGCGCCAGCAGCCAAGGGGGAGCGGGAGGGCCTTACAATGAGCAGTTCTTC.